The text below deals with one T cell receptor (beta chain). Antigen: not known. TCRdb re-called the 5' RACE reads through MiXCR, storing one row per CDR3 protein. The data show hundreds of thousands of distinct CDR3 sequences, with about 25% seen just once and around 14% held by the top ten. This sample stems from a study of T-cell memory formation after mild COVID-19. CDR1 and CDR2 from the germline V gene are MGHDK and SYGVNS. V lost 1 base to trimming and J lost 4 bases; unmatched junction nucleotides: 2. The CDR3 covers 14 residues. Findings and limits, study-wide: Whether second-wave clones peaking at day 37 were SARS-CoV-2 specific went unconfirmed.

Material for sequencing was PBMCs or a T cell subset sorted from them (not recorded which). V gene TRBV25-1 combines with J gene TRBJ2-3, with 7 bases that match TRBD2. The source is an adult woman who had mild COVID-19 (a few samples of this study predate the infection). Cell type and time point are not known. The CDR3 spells CASSESGGADTQYF. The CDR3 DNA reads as TGTGCCAGCAGTGAATCTGGGGGGGCAGATACGCAGTATTTT.